This entry features one TCR beta chain sequence. Assay used: immunoSEQ multiplex PCR; TCRdb lists only in-frame clones, some missing. The data contain about 180,000 clones, roughly 90% of them seen just once; the ten biggest clones take up around 1.4%. This record comes from a study of control samples from healthy donors and cancer patients. The TCR comes from a woman aged 45-65 years in good health. The material sequenced was blood.

The CDR3 bases are TGCGCCAGCAGCTTGGTGGCGGGAGGCTCCTACAATGAGCAGTTCTTC. Translating it yields CASSLVAGGSYNEQFF. The rearrangement uses TRBV5-1 and TRBJ2-1, with 8 bases aligning to TRBD2. CDR1 is SGHRS, CDR2 YFSETQ, per germline. The ends lost 0 bases at V and 0 bases at J; junction bases unmatched: 2. The CDR3 is 16 residues long.